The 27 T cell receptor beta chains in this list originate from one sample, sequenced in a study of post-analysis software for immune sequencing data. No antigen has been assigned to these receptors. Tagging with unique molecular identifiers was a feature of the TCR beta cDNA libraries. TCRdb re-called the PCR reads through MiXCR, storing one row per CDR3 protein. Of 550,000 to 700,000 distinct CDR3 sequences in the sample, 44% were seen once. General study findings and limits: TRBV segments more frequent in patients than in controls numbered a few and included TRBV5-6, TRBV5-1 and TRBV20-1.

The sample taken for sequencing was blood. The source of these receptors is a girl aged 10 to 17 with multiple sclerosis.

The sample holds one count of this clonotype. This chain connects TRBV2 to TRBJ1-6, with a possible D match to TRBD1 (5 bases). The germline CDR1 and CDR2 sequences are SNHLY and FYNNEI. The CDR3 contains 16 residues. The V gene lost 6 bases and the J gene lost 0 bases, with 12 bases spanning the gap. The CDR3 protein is CASRLGANSYNSPLHF. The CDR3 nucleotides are TGTGCCAGCAGACTAGGGGCGAACTCCTATAATTCACCCCTCCACTTT.

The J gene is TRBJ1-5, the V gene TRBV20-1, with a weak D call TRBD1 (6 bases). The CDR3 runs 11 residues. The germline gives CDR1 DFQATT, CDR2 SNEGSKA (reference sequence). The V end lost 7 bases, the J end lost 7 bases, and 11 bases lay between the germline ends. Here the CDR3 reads CSVGGRQPQHF. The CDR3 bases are TGCAGTGTTGGGGGGCGACAGCCCCAGCATTTT.

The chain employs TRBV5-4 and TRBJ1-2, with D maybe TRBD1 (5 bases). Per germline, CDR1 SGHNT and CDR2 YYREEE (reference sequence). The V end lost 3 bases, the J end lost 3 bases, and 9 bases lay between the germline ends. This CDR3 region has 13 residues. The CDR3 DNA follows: TGTGCCAGCAGCTCCGGGACCTACTATGGCTACACCTTC. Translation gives CASSSGTYYGYTF. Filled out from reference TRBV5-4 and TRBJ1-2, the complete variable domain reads ETGVTQSPTHLIKTRGQQVTLRCSSQSGHNTVSWYQQALGQGPQFIFQYYREEENGRGNFPPRFSGLQFPNYSSELNVNALELDDSALYLCASSSGTYYGYTFGSGTRLTVV.

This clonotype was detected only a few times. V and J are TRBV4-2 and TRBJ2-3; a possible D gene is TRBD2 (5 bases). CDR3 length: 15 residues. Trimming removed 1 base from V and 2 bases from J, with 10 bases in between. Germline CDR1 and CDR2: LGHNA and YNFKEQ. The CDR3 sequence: CASSQARGSTDTQYF. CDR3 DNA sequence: TGTGCCAGCAGCCAAGCCAGAGGGTCCACAGATACGCAGTATTTT.

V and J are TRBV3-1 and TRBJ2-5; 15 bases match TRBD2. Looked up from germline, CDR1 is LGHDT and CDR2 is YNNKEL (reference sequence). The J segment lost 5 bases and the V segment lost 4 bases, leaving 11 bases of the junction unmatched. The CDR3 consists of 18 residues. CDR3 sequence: CASSPPMGLAGGGETQYF. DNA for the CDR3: TGTGCCAGCAGCCCGCCCATGGGACTAGCGGGAGGAGGCGAGACCCAGTACTTC.

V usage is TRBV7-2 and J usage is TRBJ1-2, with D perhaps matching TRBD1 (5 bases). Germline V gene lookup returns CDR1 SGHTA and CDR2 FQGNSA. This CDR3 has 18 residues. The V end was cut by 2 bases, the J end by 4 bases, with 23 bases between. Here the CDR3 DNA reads TGTGCCAGCAGCTTAACCTTCCCGGGACTAGCGGGCAGCTATGGCTACACCTTC. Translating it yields CASSLTFPGLAGSYGYTF.

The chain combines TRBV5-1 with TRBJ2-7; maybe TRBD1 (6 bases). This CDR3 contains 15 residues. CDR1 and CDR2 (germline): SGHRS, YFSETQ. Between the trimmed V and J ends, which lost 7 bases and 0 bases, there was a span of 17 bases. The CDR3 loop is CASGWRETGSYEQYF. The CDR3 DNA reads TGCGCCAGCGGCTGGAGAGAGACAGGCTCCTACGAGCAGTACTTC.

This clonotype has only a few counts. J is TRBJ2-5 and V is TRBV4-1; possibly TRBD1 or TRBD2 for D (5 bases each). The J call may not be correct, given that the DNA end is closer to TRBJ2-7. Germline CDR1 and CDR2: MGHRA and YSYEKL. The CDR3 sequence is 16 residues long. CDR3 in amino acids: CASSPTAVSGQYEQYF. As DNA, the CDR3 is TGCGCCAGCAGCCCAACCGCGGTTTCGGGGCAGTACGAGCAGTACTTC.

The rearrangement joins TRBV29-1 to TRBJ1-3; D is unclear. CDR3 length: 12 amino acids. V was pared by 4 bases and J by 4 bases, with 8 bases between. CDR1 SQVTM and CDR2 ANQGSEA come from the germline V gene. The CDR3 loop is CSVGENGNTIYF. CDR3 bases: TGCAGCGTTGGCGAGAACGGAAACACCATATATTTT. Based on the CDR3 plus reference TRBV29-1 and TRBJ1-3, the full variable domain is SAVISQKPSRDICQRGTSLTIQCQVDSQVTMMFWYRQQPGQSLTLIATANQGSEATYESGFVIDKFPISRPNLTFSTLTVSNMSPEDSSIYLCSVGENGNTIYFGEGSWLTVV.

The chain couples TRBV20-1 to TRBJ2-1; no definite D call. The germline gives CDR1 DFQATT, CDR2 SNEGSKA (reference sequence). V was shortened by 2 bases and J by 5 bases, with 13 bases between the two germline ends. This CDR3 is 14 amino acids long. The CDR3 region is CSARYSKGNNEQFF. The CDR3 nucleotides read TGCAGTGCTAGATACTCAAAGGGTAACAATGAGCAGTTCTTC.

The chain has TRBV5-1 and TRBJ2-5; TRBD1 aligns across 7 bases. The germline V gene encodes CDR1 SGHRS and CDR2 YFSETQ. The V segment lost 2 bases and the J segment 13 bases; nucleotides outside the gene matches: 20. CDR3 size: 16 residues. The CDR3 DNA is TGCGCCAGCAGCTTAAGCGGACAGGTTTATCTCCACGAGCGGTACTTC. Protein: CASSLSGQVYLHERYF.

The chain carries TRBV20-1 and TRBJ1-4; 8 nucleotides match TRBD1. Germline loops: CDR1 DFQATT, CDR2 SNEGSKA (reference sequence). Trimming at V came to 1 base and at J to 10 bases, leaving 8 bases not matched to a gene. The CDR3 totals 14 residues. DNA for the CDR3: TGCAGTGCTAGAGTCCGGGACAGGCGGGCAAAACTGTTTTTT. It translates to CSARVRDRRAKLFF.

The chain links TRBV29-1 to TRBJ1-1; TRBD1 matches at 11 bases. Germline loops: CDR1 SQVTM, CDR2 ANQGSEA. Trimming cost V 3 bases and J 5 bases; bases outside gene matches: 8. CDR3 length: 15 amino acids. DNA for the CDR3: TGCAGCGTTGAGGCGTCGGGACAGGGGGGAACTGAAGCTTTCTTT. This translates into CSVEASGQGGTEAFF. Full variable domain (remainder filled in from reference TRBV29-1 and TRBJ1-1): SAVISQKPSRDICQRGTSLTIQCQVDSQVTMMFWYRQQPGQSLTLIATANQGSEATYESGFVIDKFPISRPNLTFSTLTVSNMSPEDSSIYLCSVEASGQGGTEAFFGQGTRLTVV.

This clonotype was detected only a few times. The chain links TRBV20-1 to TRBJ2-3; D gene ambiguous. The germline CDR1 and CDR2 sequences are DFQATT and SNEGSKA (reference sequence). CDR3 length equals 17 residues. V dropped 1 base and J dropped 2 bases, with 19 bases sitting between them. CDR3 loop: CSARAEWWGTSTDTQYF. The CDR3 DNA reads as TGCAGTGCTAGAGCAGAATGGTGGGGAACCTCCACAGATACGCAGTATTTT.

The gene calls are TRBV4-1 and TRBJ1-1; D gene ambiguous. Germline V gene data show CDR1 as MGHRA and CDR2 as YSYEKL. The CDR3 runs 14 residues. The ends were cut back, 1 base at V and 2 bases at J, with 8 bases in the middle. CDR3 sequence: CASSQGPGNTEAFF. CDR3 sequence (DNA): TGCGCCAGCAGCCAAGGCCCTGGCAACACTGAAGCTTTCTTT.

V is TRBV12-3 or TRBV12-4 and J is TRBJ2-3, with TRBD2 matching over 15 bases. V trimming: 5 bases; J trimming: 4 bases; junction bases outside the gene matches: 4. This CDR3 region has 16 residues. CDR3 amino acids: CASSRTSGRGADTQYF. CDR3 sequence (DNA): TGTGCCAGCAGTCGGACTAGCGGGAGGGGGGCAGATACGCAGTATTTT.

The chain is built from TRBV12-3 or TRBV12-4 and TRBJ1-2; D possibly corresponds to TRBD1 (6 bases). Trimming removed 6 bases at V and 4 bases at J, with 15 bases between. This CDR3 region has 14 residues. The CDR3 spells CASSRRTAFYGYTF. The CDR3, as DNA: TGTGCCAGCAGCCGCAGGACAGCCTTCTATGGCTACACCTTC.

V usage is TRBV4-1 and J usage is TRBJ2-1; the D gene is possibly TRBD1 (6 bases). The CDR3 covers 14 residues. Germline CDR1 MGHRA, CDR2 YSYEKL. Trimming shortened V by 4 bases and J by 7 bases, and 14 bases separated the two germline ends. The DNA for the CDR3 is TGCGCCAGCAGCCCGGACAGATCTCTGAATGAGCAGTTCTTC. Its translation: CASSPDRSLNEQFF.

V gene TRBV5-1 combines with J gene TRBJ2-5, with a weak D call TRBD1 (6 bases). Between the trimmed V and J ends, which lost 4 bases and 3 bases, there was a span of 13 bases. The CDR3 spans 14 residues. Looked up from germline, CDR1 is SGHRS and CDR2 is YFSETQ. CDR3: CASSPRTVEETQYF. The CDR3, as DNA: TGCGCCAGCAGCCCACGGACAGTCGAAGAGACCCAGTACTTC.

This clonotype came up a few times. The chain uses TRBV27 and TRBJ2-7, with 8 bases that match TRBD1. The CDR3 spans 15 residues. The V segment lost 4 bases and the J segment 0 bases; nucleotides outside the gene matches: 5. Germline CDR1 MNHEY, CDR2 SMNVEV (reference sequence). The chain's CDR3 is CASSSTGASSYEQYF. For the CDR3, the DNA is TGTGCCAGCAGTTCGACAGGGGCCAGCTCCTACGAGCAGTACTTC.

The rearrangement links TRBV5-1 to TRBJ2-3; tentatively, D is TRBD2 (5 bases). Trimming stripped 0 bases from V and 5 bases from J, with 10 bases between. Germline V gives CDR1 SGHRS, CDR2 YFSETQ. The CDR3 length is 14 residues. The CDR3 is CASSLALARDTQYF. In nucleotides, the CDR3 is TGCGCCAGCAGCTTGGCGCTAGCTAGAGATACGCAGTATTTT.

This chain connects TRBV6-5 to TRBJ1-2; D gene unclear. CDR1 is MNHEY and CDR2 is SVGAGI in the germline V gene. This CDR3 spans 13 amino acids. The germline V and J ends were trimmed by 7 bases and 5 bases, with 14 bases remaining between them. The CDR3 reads CASIGRPNYGYTF. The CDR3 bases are TGTGCCAGCATCGGTCGGCCCAATTATGGCTACACCTTC.

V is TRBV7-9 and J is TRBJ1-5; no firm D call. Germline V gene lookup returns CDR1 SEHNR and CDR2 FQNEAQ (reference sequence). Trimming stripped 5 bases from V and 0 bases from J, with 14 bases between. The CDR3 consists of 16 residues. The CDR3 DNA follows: TGTGCCAGCAGCCCTAACAAACTAGATAGCAATCAGCCCCAGCATTTT. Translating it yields CASSPNKLDSNQPQHF.

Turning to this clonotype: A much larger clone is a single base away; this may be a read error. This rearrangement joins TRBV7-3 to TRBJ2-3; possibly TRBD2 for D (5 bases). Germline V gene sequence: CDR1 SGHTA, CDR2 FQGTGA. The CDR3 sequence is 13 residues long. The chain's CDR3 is CAGSLDYVGTQYF. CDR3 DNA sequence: TGTGCCGGCAGCTTAGACTACGTCGGTACGCAGTATTTT.

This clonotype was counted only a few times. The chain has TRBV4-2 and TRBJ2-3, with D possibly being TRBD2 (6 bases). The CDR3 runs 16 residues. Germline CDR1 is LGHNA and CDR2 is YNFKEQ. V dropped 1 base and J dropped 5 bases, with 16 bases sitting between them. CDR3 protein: CASSQAPTRYGDTQYF. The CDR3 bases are TGTGCCAGCAGCCAAGCCCCGACTAGGTACGGAGATACGCAGTATTTT.

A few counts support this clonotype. CDR3 DNA: TGTGCCAGCAGCTCATCAGGGGGCGATCAGCCCCAGCATTTT. It is translated as CASSSSGGDQPQHF. V gene TRBV7-9 combines with J gene TRBJ1-5, with TRBD1 matching over 8 bases. With V trimmed by 4 bases and J by 5 bases, 4 bases remained unmatched. The CDR3 extends over 14 amino acids. The germline V gene has CDR1 SEHNR and CDR2 FQNEAQ (reference sequence). Together with reference TRBV7-9 and TRBJ1-5, the CDR3 gives the full variable domain: DTGVSQNPRHKITKRGQNVTFRCDPISEHNRLYWYRQTLGQGPEFLTYFQNEAQLEKSRLLSDRFSAERPKGSFSTLEIQRTEQGDSAMYLCASSSSGGDQPQHFGDGTRLSIL.

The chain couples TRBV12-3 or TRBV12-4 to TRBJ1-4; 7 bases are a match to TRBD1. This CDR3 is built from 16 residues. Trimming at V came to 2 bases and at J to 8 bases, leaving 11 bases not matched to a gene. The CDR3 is CASSLRQGGLGEKLFF. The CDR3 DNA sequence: TGTGCCAGCAGTTTACGCCAAGGGGGCTTAGGAGAAAAACTGTTTTTT.